These 14 T cell receptor beta chains were sequenced from one sample in a study of CXCR3-negative and CXCR3-positive naive CD8 T cells (dated by TCRdb to about 2019). The sequencing machine was a NextSeq 550. The Human TCR Profiling Kit (MiLaboratory) was used to prepare UMI-labeled 5' RACE TRB cDNA libraries. With the reads reprocessed by TCRdb, a single entry stands for each CDR3 protein sequence and no DNA is reported. The table held for this sample gives roughly 89,000 distinct CDR3 sequences. Approximately 0.99% of the sample comes from the top ten. Sequencing was carried out using naive CXCR3- CD8+ T cells from blood. Reading the label with the study, this specimen's cell subset or site is: CD45RO-CCR7+CD27+CD95- naive CD8+ T cells lacking CXCR3 (TNR3-). The receptors were gathered from a human donor in good health. Some clones in this sample may be carry-over from other donors' samples.

CDR3 sequence: CSVLSGISYEQYF. The rearrangement links TRBV29-1 to TRBJ2-7. The germline V gene has CDR1 SQVTM and CDR2 ANQGSEA. The CDR3 is made up of 13 amino acids.

This chain connects TRBV9 to TRBJ2-7; lacking DNA, the TRBD1 call made by TCRdb goes unchecked. Germline CDR1 reads SGDLS; CDR2 reads YYNGEE. This CDR3 comprises 17 residues. The chain's CDR3 is CASSAGSDGINSYEQYF.

The V call is TRBV7-2, the J call TRBJ2-1. Germline lookup yields CDR1 SGHTA and CDR2 FQGNSA. The CDR3 is made up of 13 amino acids. The chain's CDR3 is CASSLGGMSEQFF.

This sequence joins TRBV20-1 and TRBJ2-7; as DNA is missing, the TRBD1 call by TCRdb cannot be tested. This CDR3 has 13 amino acids. Germline lookup yields CDR1 DFQATT and CDR2 SNEGSKA (reference sequence). CDR3 region: CSARGGHDYEQYF.

The CDR3 loop is CASSLGRGASYEQYF. The chain joins TRBV12-3 or TRBV12-4 to TRBJ2-7; TCRdb picks TRBD1, but there is no DNA to check that call. CDR3 length: 15 amino acids.

The genes are TRBV5-6 and TRBJ1-2. Per germline, CDR1 SGHDT and CDR2 YYEEEE. There are 12 residues in the CDR3. The chain's CDR3 is CASSSDPYGYTF. The complete variable domain, with remaining parts taken from reference TRBV5-6 and TRBJ1-2, reads DAGVTQSPTHLIKTRGQQVTLRCSPKSGHDTVSWYQQALGQGPQFIFQYYEEEERQRGNFPDRFSGHQFPNYSSELNVNALLLGDSALYLCASSSDPYGYTFGSGTRLTVV.

The chain links TRBV20-1 to TRBJ2-7; TCRdb indicates TRBD1, and absent DNA this call remains unverified. The CDR3 has 15 residues. From germline, CDR1 is DFQATT and CDR2 SNEGSKA (reference sequence). CDR3 sequence: CSVQSAGGESYEQYF.

V gene TRBV7-9 combines with J gene TRBJ1-1; the D call of TRBD1 rests on TCRdb alone, since no DNA is present to check it. This CDR3 has 15 residues. Germline V gives CDR1 SEHNR, CDR2 FQNEAQ (reference sequence). CDR3 loop: CASSPIQGLNTEAFF. The full variable domain, in which reference TRBV7-9 and TRBJ1-1 provide the parts outside the CDR3, is DTGVSQNPRHKITKRGQNVTFRCDPISEHNRLYWYRQTLGQGPEFLTYFQNEAQLEKSRLLSDRFSAERPKGSFSTLEIQRTEQGDSAMYLCASSPIQGLNTEAFFGQGTRLTVV.

The chain has TRBV29-1 and TRBJ2-1; TCRdb's D call of TRBD1 is untestable without DNA. This CDR3 has 18 amino acids. The germline gives CDR1 SQVTM, CDR2 ANQGSEA. CDR3 loop: CSVFFVPPGTGGYNEQFF.

The chain carries TRBV28 and TRBJ2-7; TCRdb outputs TRBD2, but without DNA this stays unchecked. CDR1 is MDHEN and CDR2 is SYDVKM in the germline V gene. This CDR3 is built from 14 residues. CDR3 sequence: CASRVLERPYEQYF.

The chain couples TRBV20-1 to TRBJ2-7. The CDR3 consists of 11 residues. Germline V gene data show CDR1 as DFQATT and CDR2 as SNEGSKA (reference sequence). The CDR3 loop is CSARHAYEQYF.

The chain combines TRBV6-1 with TRBJ2-1; the TCRdb call, TRBD2, lacks DNA for checking. This CDR3 spans 16 amino acids. Germline V gene lookup returns CDR1 MNHNS and CDR2 SASEGT. CDR3 protein: CASSGWDSLSSNEQFF.

The CDR3 loop is CASSLLETGYTEAFF. J is TRBJ1-1 and V is TRBV5-4. CDR1 and CDR2 (germline): SGHNT, YYREEE (reference sequence). The CDR3 covers 15 residues. Looking up the rest from reference TRBV5-4 and TRBJ1-1 gives the full variable domain: ETGVTQSPTHLIKTRGQQVTLRCSSQSGHNTVSWYQQALGQGPQFIFQYYREEENGRGNFPPRFSGLQFPNYSSELNVNALELDDSALYLCASSLLETGYTEAFFGQGTRLTVV.

The chain is built from TRBV6-6 and TRBJ1-5; TCRdb designates TRBD1, a call that cannot be tested without DNA. Germline V gives CDR1 MNHNY, CDR2 SVGAGI (reference sequence). The CDR3 is 15 residues long. Here the CDR3 reads CASSPATGDNQPQHF.